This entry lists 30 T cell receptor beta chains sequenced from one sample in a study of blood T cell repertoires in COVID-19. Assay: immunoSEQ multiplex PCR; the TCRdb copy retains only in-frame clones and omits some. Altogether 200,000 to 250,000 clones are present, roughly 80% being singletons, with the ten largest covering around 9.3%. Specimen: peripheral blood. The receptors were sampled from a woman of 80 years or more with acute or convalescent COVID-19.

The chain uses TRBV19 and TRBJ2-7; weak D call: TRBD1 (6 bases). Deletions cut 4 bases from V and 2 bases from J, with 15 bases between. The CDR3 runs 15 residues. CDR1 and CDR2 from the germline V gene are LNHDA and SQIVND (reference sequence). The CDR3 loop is CASSTGAFLTYEQYF. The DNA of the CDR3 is TGTGCCAGTAGTACAGGGGCTTTCCTAACCTACGAGCAGTACTTC.

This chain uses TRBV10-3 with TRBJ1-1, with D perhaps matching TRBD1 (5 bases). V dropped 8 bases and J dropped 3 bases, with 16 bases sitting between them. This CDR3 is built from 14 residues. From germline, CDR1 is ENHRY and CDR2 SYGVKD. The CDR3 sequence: CAIARAGYDTEAFF. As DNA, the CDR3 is TGTGCCATCGCCCGGGCAGGGTATGACACTGAAGCTTTCTTT.

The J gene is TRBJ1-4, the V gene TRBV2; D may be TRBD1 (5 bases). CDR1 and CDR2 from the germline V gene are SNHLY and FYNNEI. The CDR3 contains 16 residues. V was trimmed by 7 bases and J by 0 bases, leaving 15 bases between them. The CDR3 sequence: CASIGFGGATNEKLFF. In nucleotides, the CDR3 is TGTGCCAGCATAGGATTCGGGGGGGCAACTAATGAAAAACTGTTTTTT.

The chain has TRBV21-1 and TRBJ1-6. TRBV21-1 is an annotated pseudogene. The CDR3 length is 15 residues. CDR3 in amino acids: CARRVTSSYNSPLHF. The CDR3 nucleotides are TGTGCCAGAAGAGTTACGAGCTCCTATAATTCACCCCTCCACTTT.

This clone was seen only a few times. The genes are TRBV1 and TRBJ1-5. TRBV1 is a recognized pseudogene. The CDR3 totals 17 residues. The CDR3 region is CTSSQVRGMREDQPQHF. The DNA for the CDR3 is TGCACCAGCAGCCAAGTACGGGGAATGAGAGAGGATCAGCCCCAGCATTTT.

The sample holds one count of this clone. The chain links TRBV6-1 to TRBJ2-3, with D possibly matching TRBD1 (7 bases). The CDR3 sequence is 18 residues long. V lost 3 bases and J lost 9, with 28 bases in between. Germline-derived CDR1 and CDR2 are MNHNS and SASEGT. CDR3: CASSDPGQPIYPRGTQYF. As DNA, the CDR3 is TGTGCCAGCAGTGATCCGGGACAGCCAATATACCCTCGGGGGACGCAGTATTTT.

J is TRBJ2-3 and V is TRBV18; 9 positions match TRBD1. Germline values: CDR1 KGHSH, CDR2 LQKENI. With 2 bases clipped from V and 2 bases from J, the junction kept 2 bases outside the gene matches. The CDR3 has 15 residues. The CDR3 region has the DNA TGTGCCAGCTCACCAGGGACAGGGAACACAGATACGCAGTATTTT. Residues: CASSPGTGNTDTQYF.

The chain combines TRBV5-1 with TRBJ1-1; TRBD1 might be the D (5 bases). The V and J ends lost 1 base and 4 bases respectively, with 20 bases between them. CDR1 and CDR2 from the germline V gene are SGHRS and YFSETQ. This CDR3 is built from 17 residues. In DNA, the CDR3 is TGCGCCAGCAGCTTGAATCCGCAGGGTATAGTAGGCACTGAAGCTTTCTTT. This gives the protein CASSLNPQGIVGTEAFF.

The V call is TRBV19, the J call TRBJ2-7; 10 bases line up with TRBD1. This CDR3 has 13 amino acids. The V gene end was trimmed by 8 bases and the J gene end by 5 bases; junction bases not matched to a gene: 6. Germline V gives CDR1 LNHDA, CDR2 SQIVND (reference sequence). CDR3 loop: CASAGQGLNEQYF. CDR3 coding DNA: TGTGCCAGTGCGGGACAGGGGCTCAACGAGCAGTACTTC.

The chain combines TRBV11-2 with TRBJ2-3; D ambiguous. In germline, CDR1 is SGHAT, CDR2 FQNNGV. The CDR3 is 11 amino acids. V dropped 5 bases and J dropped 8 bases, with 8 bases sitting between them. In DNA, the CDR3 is TGTGCCAGCAGCGACCAGGTTACGCAGTATTTT. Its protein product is CASSDQVTQYF.

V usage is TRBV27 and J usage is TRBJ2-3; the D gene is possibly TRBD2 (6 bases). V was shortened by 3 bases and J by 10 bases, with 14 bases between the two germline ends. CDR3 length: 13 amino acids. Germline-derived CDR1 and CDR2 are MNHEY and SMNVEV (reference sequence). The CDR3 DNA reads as TGTGCCAGCAGTTTTTCCCCATGGGGGGCGCAGTATTTT. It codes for CASSFSPWGAQYF.

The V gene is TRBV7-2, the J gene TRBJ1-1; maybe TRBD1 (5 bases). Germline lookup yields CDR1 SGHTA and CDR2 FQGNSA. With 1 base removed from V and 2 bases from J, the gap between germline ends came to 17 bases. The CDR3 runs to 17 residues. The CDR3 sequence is CASSLVRRVGGNTEAFF. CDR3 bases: TGTGCCAGCAGCTTAGTCCGCCGGGTGGGGGGAAACACTGAAGCTTTCTTT. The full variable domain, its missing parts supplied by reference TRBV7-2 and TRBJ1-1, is GAGVSQSPSNKVTEKGKDVELRCDPISGHTALYWYRQSLGQGLEFLIYFQGNSAPDKSGLPSDRFSAERTGGSVSTLTIQRTQQEDSAVYLCASSLVRRVGGNTEAFFGQGTRLTVV.

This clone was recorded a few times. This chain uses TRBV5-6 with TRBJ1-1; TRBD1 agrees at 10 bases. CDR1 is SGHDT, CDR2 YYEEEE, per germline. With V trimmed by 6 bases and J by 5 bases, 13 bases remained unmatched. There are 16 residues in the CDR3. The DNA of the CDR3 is TGTGCCAGCAACGACCCTCGGACAGGGGGACAGACTGAAGCTTTCTTT. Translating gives CASNDPRTGGQTEAFF.

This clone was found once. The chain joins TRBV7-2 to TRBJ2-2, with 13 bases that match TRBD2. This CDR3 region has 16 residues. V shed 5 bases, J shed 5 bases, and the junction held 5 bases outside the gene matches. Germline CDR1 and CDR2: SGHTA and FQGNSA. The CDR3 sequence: CASSPWTSGRTGELFF. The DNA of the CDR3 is TGTGCCAGCAGCCCTTGGACTAGCGGGAGAACCGGGGAGCTGTTTTTT.

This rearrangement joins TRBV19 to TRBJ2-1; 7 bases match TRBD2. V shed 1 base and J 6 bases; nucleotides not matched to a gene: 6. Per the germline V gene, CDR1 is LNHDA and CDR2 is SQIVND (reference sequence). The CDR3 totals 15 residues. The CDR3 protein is CASSIAGAGRNEQFF. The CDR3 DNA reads TGTGCCAGTAGTATAGCGGGAGCGGGGCGCAATGAGCAGTTCTTC.

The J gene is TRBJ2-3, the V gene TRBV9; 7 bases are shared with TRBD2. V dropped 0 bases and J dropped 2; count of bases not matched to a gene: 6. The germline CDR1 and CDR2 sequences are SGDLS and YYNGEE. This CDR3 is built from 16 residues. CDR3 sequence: CASSVGDGRTTDTQYF. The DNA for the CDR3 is TGTGCCAGCAGCGTAGGGGACGGGAGGACCACAGATACGCAGTATTTT.

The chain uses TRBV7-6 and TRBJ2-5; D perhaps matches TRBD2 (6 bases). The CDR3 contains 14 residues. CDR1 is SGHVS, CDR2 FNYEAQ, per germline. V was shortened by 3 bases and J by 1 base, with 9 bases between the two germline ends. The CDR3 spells CASSFAGIQETQYF. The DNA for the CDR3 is TGTGCCAGCAGCTTTGCGGGGATCCAAGAGACCCAGTACTTC.

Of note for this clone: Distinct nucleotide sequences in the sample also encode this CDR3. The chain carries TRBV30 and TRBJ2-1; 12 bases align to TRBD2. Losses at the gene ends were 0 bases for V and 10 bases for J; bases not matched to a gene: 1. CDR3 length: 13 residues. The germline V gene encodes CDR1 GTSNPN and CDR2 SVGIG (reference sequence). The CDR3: CAWSVGTSGEQFF. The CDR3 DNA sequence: TGTGCCTGGAGTGTAGGGACTAGCGGGGAGCAGTTCTTC.

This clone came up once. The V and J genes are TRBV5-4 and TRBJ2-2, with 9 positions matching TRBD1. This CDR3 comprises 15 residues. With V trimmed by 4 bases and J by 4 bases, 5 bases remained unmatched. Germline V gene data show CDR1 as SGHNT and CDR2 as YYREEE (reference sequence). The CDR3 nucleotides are TGTGCCAGCAGCGCATACAGGGGGCGCACCGGGGAGCTGTTTTTT. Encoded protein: CASSAYRGRTGELFF.

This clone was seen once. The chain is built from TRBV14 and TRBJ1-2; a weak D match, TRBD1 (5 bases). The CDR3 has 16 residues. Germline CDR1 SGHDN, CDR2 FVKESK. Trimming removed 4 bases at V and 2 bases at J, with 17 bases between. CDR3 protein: CASSPTQQGRNYGYTF. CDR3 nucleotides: TGTGCCAGCAGCCCGACTCAGCAGGGAAGAAACTATGGCTACACCTTC.

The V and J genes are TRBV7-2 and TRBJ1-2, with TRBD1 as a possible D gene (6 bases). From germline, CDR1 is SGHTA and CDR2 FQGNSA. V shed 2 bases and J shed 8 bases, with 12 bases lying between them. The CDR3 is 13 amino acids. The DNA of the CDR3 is TGTGCCAGCAGCTTACAGGGGACCTACGGCTACACCTTC. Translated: CASSLQGTYGYTF.

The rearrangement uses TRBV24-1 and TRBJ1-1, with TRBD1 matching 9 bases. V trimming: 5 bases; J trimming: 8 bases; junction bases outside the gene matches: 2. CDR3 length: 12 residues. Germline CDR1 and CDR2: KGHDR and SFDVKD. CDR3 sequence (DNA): TGTGCCACCAGTGCCGGGACAGGGGAAGCTTTCTTT. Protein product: CATSAGTGEAFF.

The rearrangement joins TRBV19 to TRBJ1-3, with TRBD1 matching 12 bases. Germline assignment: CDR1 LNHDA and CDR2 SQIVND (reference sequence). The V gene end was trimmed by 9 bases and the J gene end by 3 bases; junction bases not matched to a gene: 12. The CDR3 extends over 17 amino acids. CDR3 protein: CASHLLGTGGYGNTIYF. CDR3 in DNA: TGTGCCAGCCACTTATTGGGGACAGGGGGCTATGGAAACACCATATATTTT.

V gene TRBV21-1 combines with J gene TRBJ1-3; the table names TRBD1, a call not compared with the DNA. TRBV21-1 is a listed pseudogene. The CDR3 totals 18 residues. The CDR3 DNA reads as TGTGCCAGCAGCAAGTGGAACAGCCCGGCCTACTCTGGAAACACCATATATTTT. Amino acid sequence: CASSKWNSPAYSGNTIYF.

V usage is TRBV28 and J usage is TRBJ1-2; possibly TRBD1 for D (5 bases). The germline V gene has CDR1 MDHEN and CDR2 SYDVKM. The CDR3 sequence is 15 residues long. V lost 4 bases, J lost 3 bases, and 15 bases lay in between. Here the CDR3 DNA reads TGTGCCAGCAGTTCGGGGGGAGTGCCCTACTATGGCTACACCTTC. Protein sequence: CASSSGGVPYYGYTF.

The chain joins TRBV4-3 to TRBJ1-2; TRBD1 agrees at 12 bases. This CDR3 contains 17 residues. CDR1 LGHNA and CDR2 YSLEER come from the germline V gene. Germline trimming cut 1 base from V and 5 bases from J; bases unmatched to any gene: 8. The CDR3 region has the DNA TGCGCCAGCAGCCAAGCCGGGACAGGGGGCCCAAATTATGGCTACACCTTC. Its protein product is CASSQAGTGGPNYGYTF.

CDR3: CASSILVGVSGNTIYF. CDR3 in DNA: TGTGCCAGTAGTATTCTAGTCGGTGTGTCTGGAAACACCATATATTTT. The chain carries TRBV19 and TRBJ1-3, with D unclear. Per germline, CDR1 LNHDA and CDR2 SQIVND (reference sequence). Between the trimmed V and J ends, which lost 3 bases and 1 base, there was a span of 13 bases. This CDR3 spans 16 amino acids.

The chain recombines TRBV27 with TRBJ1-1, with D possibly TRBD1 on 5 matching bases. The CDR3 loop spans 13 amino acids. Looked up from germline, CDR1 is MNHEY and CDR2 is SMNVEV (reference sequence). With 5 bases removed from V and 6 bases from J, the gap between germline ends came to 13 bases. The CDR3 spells CASSAYIGAEAFF. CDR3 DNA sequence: TGTGCCAGCAGTGCGTACATAGGGGCTGAAGCTTTCTTT.

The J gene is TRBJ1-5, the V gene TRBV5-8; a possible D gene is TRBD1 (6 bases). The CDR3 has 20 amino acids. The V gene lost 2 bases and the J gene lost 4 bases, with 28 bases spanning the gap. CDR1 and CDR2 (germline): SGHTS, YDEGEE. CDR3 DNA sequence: TGTGCCAGCAGCTTCTCCAACGCGGGGGCTGGGTGGTATGGTAATCAGCCCCAGCATTTT. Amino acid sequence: CASSFSNAGAGWYGNQPQHF.

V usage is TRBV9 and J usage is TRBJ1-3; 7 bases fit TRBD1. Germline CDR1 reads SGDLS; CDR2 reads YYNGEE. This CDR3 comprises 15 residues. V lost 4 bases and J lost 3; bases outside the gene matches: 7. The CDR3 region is CASSPRQGFGNTIYF. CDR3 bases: TGTGCCAGCAGCCCCCGACAGGGATTTGGAAACACCATATATTTT.